Following are 27 T cell receptor beta chains from one sample sequenced in a study of blood T cell repertoires in COVID-19 (dated by TCRdb to about 2020). Libraries were constructed by the immunoSEQ multiplex PCR assay. TCRdb limited this immuneACCESS table to in-frame rearrangements with V and J called. A share of clones is missing; checked studies link under half to unresolved V genes, and the rest is unexplained. The sample table lists tens of thousands of clones, around 89% of them with a count of one. The ten largest clones capture 2.5% to 3% of the sample. Sequencing was done on a sample of peripheral blood. Every receptor here comes from a man in his fifties with COVID-19, enrolled during active disease.

This chain links TRBV7-9 with TRBJ1-3; tentative D call: TRBD1 (6 bases). This CDR3 comprises 15 residues. Trimming stripped 5 bases from V and 1 base from J, with 12 bases between. Germline lookup yields CDR1 SEHNR and CDR2 FQNEAQ (reference sequence). The CDR3 sequence: CASSAQGRSGNTIYF. In DNA form, the CDR3 reads TGTGCCAGCAGCGCACAGGGAAGATCTGGAAACACCATATATTTT. Supplemented by reference TRBV7-9 and TRBJ1-3, the full variable domain reads DTGVSQNPRHKITKRGQNVTFRCDPISEHNRLYWYRQTLGQGPEFLTYFQNEAQLEKSRLLSDRFSAERPKGSFSTLEIQRTEQGDSAMYLCASSAQGRSGNTIYFGEGSWLTVV.

V and J are TRBV7-8 and TRBJ2-7; maybe TRBD1 (5 bases). Germline assignment: CDR1 SGHVS and CDR2 FQNEAQ. CDR3 length: 13 residues. V lost 5 bases and J lost 2, with 10 bases in between. The CDR3 DNA reads as TGTGCCAGCAGCACCGACAGAGCCTACGAGCAGTACTTC. Residues: CASSTDRAYEQYF.

This clone has a single count. The chain joins TRBV11-2 to TRBJ2-7; D gene uncertain. The CDR3 consists of 13 residues. Germline CDR1 reads SGHAT; CDR2 reads FQNNGV. The V and J ends lost 1 base and 3 bases respectively, with 7 bases between them. DNA of the CDR3: TGTGCCAGCAGCTTAGGGGCCAACTACGAGCAGTACTTC. It is translated as CASSLGANYEQYF.

This clone was picked up one time. The rearrangement links TRBV7-3 to TRBJ2-2; D not resolved. V dropped 5 bases and J dropped 8 bases, with 12 bases sitting between them. The CDR3 runs to 13 residues. Germline CDR1 SGHTA, CDR2 FQGTGA. The CDR3: CASSLEAFGELFF. The CDR3 DNA reads TGTGCCAGCAGCCTTGAGGCCTTTGGGGAGCTGTTTTTT. Filled out from reference TRBV7-3 and TRBJ2-2, the complete variable domain reads GAGVSQTPSNKVTEKGKYVELRCDPISGHTALYWYRQSLGQGPEFLIYFQGTGAADDSGLPNDRFFAVRPEGSVSTLKIQRTERGDSAVYLCASSLEAFGELFFGEGSRLTVL.

This chain joins TRBV5-1 and TRBJ2-1, with TRBD2 as a possible D gene (5 bases). CDR1 and CDR2 (germline): SGHRS, YFSETQ. V lost 4 bases to trimming and J lost 9 bases, with 17 bases between them. The CDR3 has 14 amino acids. CDR3 DNA: TGCGCCAGCAGCAAGGAGGCCCGTTTGGGTGAGCAGTTCTTC. Translating it yields CASSKEARLGEQFF.

The chain uses TRBV5-4 and TRBJ2-1; possible D gene TRBD1, 6 bases. CDR1 and CDR2 (germline): SGHNT, YYREEE (reference sequence). CDR3 size: 16 residues. V was trimmed by 4 bases and J by 1 base, leaving 15 bases between them. DNA for the CDR3: TGTGCCAGCAGCCCCCTCGGCAGGGGATCCTACAATGAGCAGTTCTTC. As protein: CASSPLGRGSYNEQFF.

V gene TRBV5-1 combines with J gene TRBJ1-2; weak D call: TRBD1 (6 bases). Germline V lookup: CDR1 SGHRS, CDR2 YFSETQ. V shed 4 bases and J shed 8 bases, with 18 bases lying between them. CDR3 length: 14 amino acids. CDR3 in amino acids: CASSPGQLWSGYTF. Here the CDR3 DNA reads TGCGCCAGCAGCCCCGGACAGCTATGGTCGGGCTACACCTTC.

This chain connects TRBV6-6 to TRBJ1-5; tentatively, D is TRBD1 (5 bases). The V end lost 5 bases, the J end lost 2 bases, and 13 bases lay between the germline ends. CDR3 length: 15 amino acids. The germline CDR1 and CDR2 sequences are MNHNY and SVGAGI (reference sequence). In nucleotides, the CDR3 is TGTGCCAGCAGTGCAGGGCAATTTGGCAATCAGCCCCAGCATTTT. Translated, it gives CASSAGQFGNQPQHF.

This clone was seen just once. The chain combines TRBV9 with TRBJ2-3; the match to TRBD2 covers 16 bases. Germline lookup yields CDR1 SGDLS and CDR2 YYNGEE. This CDR3 has 19 amino acids. V lost 1 base and J lost 6; bases outside the gene matches: 11. CDR3 DNA sequence: TGTGCCAGCAGCGTATCCGGGACTAGCGGGGGGGCCGATGGGGATACGCAGTATTTT. Its protein product is CASSVSGTSGGADGDTQYF.

This chain uses TRBV5-1 with TRBJ1-5, with 8 bases matching TRBD1. The J segment lost 2 bases and the V segment lost 4 bases, leaving 5 bases of the junction unmatched. This CDR3 comprises 15 residues. Germline V gene sequence: CDR1 SGHRS, CDR2 YFSETQ. CDR3 residues: CASSVGQGGNQPQHF. CDR3 sequence (DNA): TGCGCCAGCAGCGTCGGACAGGGCGGCAATCAGCCCCAGCATTTT.

The chain employs TRBV5-1 and TRBJ2-7, with 7 bases lining up with TRBD1. The CDR3 extends over 13 amino acids. Trimming cost V 2 bases and J 6 bases; bases outside gene matches: 5. Germline V gene data show CDR1 as SGHRS and CDR2 as YFSETQ. CDR3 nucleotides: TGCGCCAGCAGCTTTAATACAGGGGTCGAGCAGTACTTC. This sequence encodes CASSFNTGVEQYF.

The J gene is TRBJ1-6, the V gene TRBV30, with TRBD1 as a possible D gene (5 bases). With 1 base removed from V and 5 bases from J, the gap between germline ends came to 6 bases. Germline CDR1 reads GTSNPN; CDR2 reads SVGIG (reference sequence). This CDR3 comprises 13 residues. The CDR3 loop is CAWSAGNNSPLHF. CDR3 sequence (DNA): TGTGCCTGGAGTGCAGGGAATAATTCACCCCTCCACTTT.

The rearrangement links TRBV19 to TRBJ2-7; weak D call: TRBD1 (6 bases). The CDR3 loop spans 15 amino acids. CDR1 and CDR2 from the germline V gene are LNHDA and SQIVND (reference sequence). The germline V and J ends were trimmed by 6 bases and 3 bases, with 18 bases remaining between them. As DNA, the CDR3 is TGTGCCAGTAGCCCAATAGGGGGAGACTTCTACGAGCAGTACTTC. It codes for CASSPIGGDFYEQYF.

The V gene is TRBV11-3, the J gene TRBJ2-2, with 8 positions matching TRBD1. With V trimmed by 6 bases and J by 4 bases, 7 bases remained unmatched. The CDR3 is 15 amino acids. The germline V gene has CDR1 SGHNT and CDR2 YENEEA. The CDR3 loop is CASRRDRGATGELFF. CDR3 sequence (DNA): TGTGCCAGCAGGCGCGACAGGGGAGCCACCGGGGAGCTGTTTTTT.

V usage is TRBV11-2 and J usage is TRBJ1-2, with a tentative D call TRBD1 (6 bases). CDR1 is SGHAT, CDR2 FQNNGV, per germline. Between the trimmed V and J ends, which lost 6 bases and 8 bases, there was a span of 13 bases. The CDR3 contains 12 residues. Here the CDR3 reads CASRSDSRGYTF. The CDR3, as DNA: TGTGCCAGCAGATCGGACAGCAGAGGCTACACCTTC.

The gene calls are TRBV5-8 and TRBJ1-4, with a possible D match to TRBD1 (6 bases). V was clipped by 4 bases and J by 3 bases, with 25 bases between them. The CDR3 runs 19 residues. Germline CDR1 SGHTS, CDR2 YDEGEE. CDR3 loop: CASSPPTGGGGGSNEKLFF. CDR3 DNA sequence: TGTGCCAGCAGCCCGCCGACGGGTGGCGGGGGCGGATCTAATGAAAAACTGTTTTTT.

The chain couples TRBV6-5 to TRBJ2-3; 7 nucleotides match TRBD2. J gave up 4 bases and V 7 bases, and 8 bases lay outside the gene matches. The CDR3 spans 14 residues. Looked up from germline, CDR1 is MNHEY and CDR2 is SVGAGI. CDR3 sequence (DNA): TGTGCCAGCACTGGTCGGGGGGACGCAGATACGCAGTATTTT. Its translation: CASTGRGDADTQYF.

This clone has more than one count but fewer than ten. The CDR3 loop reads CASSPPLTAEKLFF. CDR3 nucleotides: TGTGCCAGCAGTCCACCTTTGACAGCCGAAAAACTGTTTTTT. This rearrangement joins TRBV28 to TRBJ1-4; perhaps TRBD1 as D (5 bases). In germline, CDR1 is MDHEN, CDR2 SYDVKM. V lost 5 bases and J lost 8, with 15 bases in between. There are 14 residues in the CDR3.

The chain carries TRBV12-3 or TRBV12-4 and TRBJ1-1, with 8 bases lining up with TRBD1. CDR3 length equals 12 residues. V trimming: 5 bases; J trimming: 4 bases; junction bases outside the gene matches: 0. As DNA, the CDR3 is TGTGCCAGCAGTACAGGGGGCACTGAAGCTTTCTTT. Encoded protein: CASSTGGTEAFF.

This clone has a handful of counts. The chain joins TRBV7-2 to TRBJ1-2; D is ambiguous. Germline assignment: CDR1 SGHTA and CDR2 FQGNSA. The CDR3 has 13 residues. Trimming pared 5 bases from V and 1 base from J, leaving 8 bases between. This CDR3 reads CASSLGYNYGYTF. The CDR3 region has the DNA TGTGCCAGCAGCCTAGGTTATAACTATGGCTACACCTTC.

V and J are TRBV19 and TRBJ1-5; 7 bases fit TRBD1. Germline loops: CDR1 LNHDA, CDR2 SQIVND (reference sequence). The CDR3 runs 14 residues. V gave up 6 bases and J gave up 3 bases; unmatched junction bases: 5. CDR3 nucleotides: TGTGCCAGTAGCCGGGACAGCTACAATCAGCCCCAGCATTTT. Protein product: CASSRDSYNQPQHF.

The chain uses TRBV18 and TRBJ2-7, with 9 bases matching TRBD1. This CDR3 is built from 15 residues. CDR1 and CDR2 from the germline V gene are KGHSH and LQKENI. Trimming cost V 6 bases and J 3 bases; bases outside gene matches: 9. The CDR3 coding sequence is TGTGCCAGCTCTCCGGGACAGGGAAGGATCTACGAGCAGTACTTC. Residues: CASSPGQGRIYEQYF.

This chain uses TRBV9 with TRBJ2-3; 14 nucleotides match TRBD2. The CDR3 runs to 18 residues. Germline V gives CDR1 SGDLS, CDR2 YYNGEE. Unmatched junction bases numbered 6, after V lost 3 bases and J lost 0 bases. The CDR3 loop is CASSGGLAGGSSTDTQYF. DNA of the CDR3: TGTGCCAGCAGCGGCGGACTAGCGGGGGGCTCTAGCACAGATACGCAGTATTTT.

J is TRBJ2-1 and V is TRBV30, with a possible D match to TRBD2 (5 bases). This CDR3 comprises 13 residues. Between the trimmed V and J ends, which lost 8 bases and 0 bases, there was a span of 11 bases. From germline, CDR1 is GTSNPN and CDR2 SVGIG (reference sequence). CDR3: CAGESSSYNEQFF. Written as DNA, the CDR3 is TGTGCCGGGGAGTCTAGCTCCTACAATGAGCAGTTCTTC.

This clone has a single count. The rearrangement uses TRBV14 and TRBJ2-7, with D uncertain. Germline assignment: CDR1 SGHDN and CDR2 FVKESK. Trimming took off 4 bases at V and 5 bases at J, with 12 bases between the two ends. CDR3 size: 13 residues. DNA for the CDR3: TGTGCCAGCAGCCCGAGGTCAGCAAACGAGCAGTACTTC. Translating gives CASSPRSANEQYF.

CDR3 in amino acids: CASARGVGETQYF. CDR3 DNA sequence: TGTGCTAGTGCCCGGGGGGTGGGAGAGACCCAGTACTTC. The chain recombines TRBV12-5 with TRBJ2-5; 7 bases map to TRBD2. This CDR3 spans 13 amino acids. CDR1 is LGHNT and CDR2 is FRNRAP in the germline V gene. Losses at the gene ends were 7 bases for V and 4 bases for J; bases not matched to a gene: 6.

The CDR3: CASRSGGAYEQYF. Written as DNA, the CDR3 is TGTGCCAGTAGAAGCGGGGGGGCCTACGAGCAGTACTTC. The J gene is TRBJ2-7, the V gene TRBV19, with 10 bases aligning to TRBD2. This CDR3 is built from 13 residues. Germline values: CDR1 LNHDA, CDR2 SQIVND (reference sequence). The ends lost 6 bases at V and 2 bases at J; junction bases unmatched: 1.